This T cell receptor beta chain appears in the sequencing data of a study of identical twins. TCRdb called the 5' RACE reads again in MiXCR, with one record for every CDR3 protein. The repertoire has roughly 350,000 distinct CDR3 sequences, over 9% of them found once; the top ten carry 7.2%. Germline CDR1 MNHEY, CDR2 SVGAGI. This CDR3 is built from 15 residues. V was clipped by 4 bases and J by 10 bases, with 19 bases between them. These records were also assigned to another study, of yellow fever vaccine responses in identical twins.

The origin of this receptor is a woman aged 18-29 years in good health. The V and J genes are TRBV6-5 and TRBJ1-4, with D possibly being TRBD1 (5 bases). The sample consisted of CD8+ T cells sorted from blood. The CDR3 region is CASSSSDTGGGKLFF. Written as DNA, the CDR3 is TGTGCCAGCAGTTCCTCGGACACCGGCGGGGGAAAACTGTTTTTT.